The clone carrying this TCR beta chain was counted a single time. The sample originates from a study of cytotoxic CD8 clonotypes in ibrutinib-treated CLL. Profiling relied on immunoSEQ multiplex PCR, and the TCRdb table lists in-frame clones only, not all of them. The table includes about 140,000 clones, more than 85% detected once. CDR3 length: 15 residues. Germline loops: CDR1 SGHNT, CDR2 YYREEE (reference sequence). The V and J ends lost 4 bases and 7 bases, in that order; junction bases with no gene match: 9. The gene calls are TRBV5-4 and TRBJ2-7, with 12 bases that match TRBD1. The sequences come from PBMCs, collected after 12 months of ibrutinib treatment. This TCR came from a human donor with chronic lymphocytic leukemia. In DNA, the CDR3 is TGTGCCAGCAGCCCGGGGGGACAGGGGGCATGGGAGCAGTACTTC. Its protein is CASSPGGQGAWEQYF.